What follows are 9 T cell receptor beta chains derived from one specimen sequenced in a study of breast tumors, draining lymph nodes, adjacent tissues. Breast cancer patients provided tissue from their axillary draining lymph nodes. TCRdb re-analysed the multiplex PCR reads in MiXCR, keeping a single row per CDR3 protein. The profile shows about 130,000 distinct CDR3 sequences, approximately 20% of them singletons. The sequenced sample was axillary lymph node tissue. The receptors shown here come from a female donor with breast cancer. Some clones in this sample may be carry-over from other donors' samples.

Comments on this clonotype: Being one base from a much bigger clone, this may be a read error. The chain is built from TRBV5-5 and TRBJ1-4; D is unresolved. In germline, CDR1 is SGHKS, CDR2 YYEKEE (reference sequence). The CDR3 has 16 amino acids. The CDR3 region is CANSLGQDPTNEKLFF. CDR3 sequence (DNA): TGTGCCAACAGCTTGGGTCAGGACCCAACTAATGAAAAACTGTTTTTT.

Worth noting for this clonotype: A much bigger clone sits one base away, suggesting this may be a read error. The CDR3 DNA reads TGTGCCAGCAGCCTCGATCAGGGAGGATTACGAGAGACCCAGCACTTC. It encodes CASSLDQGGLRETQHF. The chain uses TRBV3-1 and TRBJ2-5, with a possible D match to TRBD2 (6 bases). CDR3 length: 16 residues. Germline V lookup: CDR1 LGHDT, CDR2 YNNKEL (reference sequence).

This clonotype was counted many times. The chain uses TRBV18 and TRBJ1-6, with D possibly being TRBD1 (6 bases). Germline V lookup: CDR1 KGHSH, CDR2 LQKENI. V was clipped by 5 bases and J by 9 bases, with 11 bases between them. This CDR3 is 13 amino acids long. This chain's CDR3 is CASSLDSPSPLHF. CDR3 DNA sequence: TGTGCCAGCTCATTGGACAGTCCTTCACCCCTCCACTTT.

The rearrangement links TRBV28 to TRBJ2-7; TRBD2 matches 7 bases. V trimming: 3 bases; J trimming: 9 bases; junction bases outside the gene matches: 8. This CDR3 is built from 13 residues. CDR1 is MDHEN, CDR2 SYDVKM, per germline. This chain's CDR3 is CASSFPAGNGQYF. CDR3 sequence (DNA): TGTGCCAGCAGTTTCCCAGCGGGGAACGGGCAGTACTTC.

This clonotype was seen at least ten times. CDR3 loop: CASRPGTVSTDTQYF. In DNA, the CDR3 is TGTGCCAGCCGACCCGGGACGGTGAGCACAGATACGCAGTATTTT. This chain links TRBV2 with TRBJ2-3, with D possibly being TRBD1 or TRBD2 (5 bases each). The CDR3 loop spans 15 amino acids. Germline V gives CDR1 SNHLY, CDR2 FYNNEI. The V and J ends lost 8 bases and 0 bases respectively, with 15 bases between them.

In this sample, this clonotype turned up many times. This rearrangement joins TRBV7-9 to TRBJ2-7; 7 nucleotides match TRBD1. Germline values: CDR1 SEHNR, CDR2 FQNEAQ (reference sequence). J was trimmed by 4 bases and V by 5 bases; bases with no gene match: 8. The CDR3 has 14 residues. CDR3 protein: CASSRGQPPYEQYF. CDR3 sequence (DNA): TGTGCCAGCAGCCGGGGACAGCCGCCTTACGAGCAGTACTTC. The full variable domain, completed using reference TRBV7-9 and TRBJ2-7, is DTGVSQNPRHKITKRGQNVTFRCDPISEHNRLYWYRQTLGQGPEFLTYFQNEAQLEKSRLLSDRFSAERPKGSFSTLEIQRTEQGDSAMYLCASSRGQPPYEQYFGPGTRLTVT.

Comments on this clonotype: Being one base from a much bigger clone, this may be a read error. The CDR3 does not close with the conserved phenylalanine or tryptophan, likely indicating a read error. The chain recombines TRBV18 with TRBJ2-5; D gene uncertain. The CDR3 contains 13 residues. Germline CDR1 and CDR2: KGHSH and LQKENI. The V end lost 0 bases, the J end lost 1 base, and 3 bases lay between the germline ends. Written as DNA, the CDR3 is TGTGCCAGCTCACCACCGTCCCAAGAGACCCAGTACCTC. Protein product: CASSPPSQETQYL.

This clonotype showed up many times. V is TRBV5-1 and J is TRBJ2-7; D unclear. V shed 2 bases and J shed 5 bases, with 17 bases lying between them. Germline V gene sequence: CDR1 SGHRS, CDR2 YFSETQ. The CDR3 sequence is 15 residues long. This CDR3 reads CASSFYGFSSNEQYF. In nucleotides, the CDR3 is TGCGCCAGCAGCTTTTACGGGTTCTCGTCCAACGAGCAGTACTTC.

Note on this clonotype: This may be a read error, as it is one base from a much larger clone. The chain uses TRBV5-1 and TRBJ2-1; D unresolved. V was cut by 0 bases and J by 6 bases, with 10 bases left in between. CDR1 SGHRS and CDR2 YFSETQ come from the germline V gene. The CDR3 spans 14 residues. CDR3 sequence: CASSLASSANEQFF. Here the CDR3 DNA reads TGCGCCAGCAGCTTGGCCAGTTCAGCCAATGAGCAGTTCTTC.